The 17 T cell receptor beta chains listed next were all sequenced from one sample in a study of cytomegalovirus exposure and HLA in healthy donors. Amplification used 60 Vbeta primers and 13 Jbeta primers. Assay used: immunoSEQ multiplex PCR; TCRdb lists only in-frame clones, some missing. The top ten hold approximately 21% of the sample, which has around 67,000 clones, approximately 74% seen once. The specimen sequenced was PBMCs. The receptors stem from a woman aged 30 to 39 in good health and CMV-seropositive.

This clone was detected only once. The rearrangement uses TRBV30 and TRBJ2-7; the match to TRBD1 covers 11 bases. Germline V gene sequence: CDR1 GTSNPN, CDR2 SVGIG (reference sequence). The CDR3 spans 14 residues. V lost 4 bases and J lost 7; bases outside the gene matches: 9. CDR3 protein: CAWNPGQGAGEQYF. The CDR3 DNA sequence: TGTGCCTGGAACCCCGGACAGGGGGCTGGAGAGCAGTACTTC.

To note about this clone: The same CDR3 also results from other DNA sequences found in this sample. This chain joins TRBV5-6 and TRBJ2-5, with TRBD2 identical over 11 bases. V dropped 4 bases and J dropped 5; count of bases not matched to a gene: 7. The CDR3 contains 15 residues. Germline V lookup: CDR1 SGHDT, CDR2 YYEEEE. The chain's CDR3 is CASSLLAGVGETQYF. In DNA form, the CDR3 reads TGTGCCAGCAGCCTACTAGCGGGAGTGGGCGAGACCCAGTACTTC.

The CDR3 DNA reads TGTGCCAGCAGTGAATCCCGGACAGGGAACACTGAAGCTTTCTTT. Translated: CASSESRTGNTEAFF. The V gene is TRBV6-1, the J gene TRBJ1-1; 7 bases fit TRBD1. CDR1 and CDR2 (germline): MNHNS, SASEGT. Trimming cost V 2 bases and J 1 base; bases outside gene matches: 4. This CDR3 contains 15 residues.

The CDR3 nucleotides read TGTGCCACTGGTAGCGGGAGGGGCTTTGGCGAGCAGTACTTC. Protein: CATGSGRGFGEQYF. The chain has TRBV28 and TRBJ2-7; 11 positions agree with TRBD2. Germline V lookup: CDR1 MDHEN, CDR2 SYDVKM. J gave up 6 bases and V 10 bases, and 11 bases lay outside the gene matches. The CDR3 spans 14 residues.

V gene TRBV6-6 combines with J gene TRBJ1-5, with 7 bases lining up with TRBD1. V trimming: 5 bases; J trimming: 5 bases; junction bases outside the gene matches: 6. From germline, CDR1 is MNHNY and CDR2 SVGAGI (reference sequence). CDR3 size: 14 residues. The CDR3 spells CASSGQVSDQPQHF. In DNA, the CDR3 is TGTGCCAGCAGTGGACAGGTTTCCGATCAGCCCCAGCATTTT.

The CDR3 DNA reads TGTGCCAGCAGCCAAGATATGGGGACAGGTCTCCGGCAGTTCTTC. Its protein is CASSQDMGTGLRQFF. The rearrangement joins TRBV4-2 to TRBJ2-1; 8 bases match TRBD1. J was trimmed by 12 bases and V by 0 bases; bases with no gene match: 10. In germline, CDR1 is LGHNA, CDR2 YNFKEQ. The CDR3 spans 15 residues.

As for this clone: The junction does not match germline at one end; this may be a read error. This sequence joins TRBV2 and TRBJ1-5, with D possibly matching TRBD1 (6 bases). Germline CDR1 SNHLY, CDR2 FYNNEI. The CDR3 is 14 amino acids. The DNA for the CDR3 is TGTGCCAGCCGGGGACAAGGTAGCAACCAGCCCCAGCATTTT. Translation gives CASRGQGSNQPQHF.

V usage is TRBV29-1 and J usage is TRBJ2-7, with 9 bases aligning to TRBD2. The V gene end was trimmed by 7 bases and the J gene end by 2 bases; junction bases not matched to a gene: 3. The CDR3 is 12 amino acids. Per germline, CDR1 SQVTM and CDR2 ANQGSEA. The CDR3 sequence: CSGLAGAYEQYF. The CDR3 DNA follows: TGCAGCGGGTTAGCGGGAGCCTACGAGCAGTACTTC.

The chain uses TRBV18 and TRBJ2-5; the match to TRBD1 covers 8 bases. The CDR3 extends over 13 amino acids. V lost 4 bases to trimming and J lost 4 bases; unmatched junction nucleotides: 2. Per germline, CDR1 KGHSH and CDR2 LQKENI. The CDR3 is CASSLGQGETQYF. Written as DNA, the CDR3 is TGTGCCAGCTCACTCGGACAGGGAGAGACCCAGTACTTC.

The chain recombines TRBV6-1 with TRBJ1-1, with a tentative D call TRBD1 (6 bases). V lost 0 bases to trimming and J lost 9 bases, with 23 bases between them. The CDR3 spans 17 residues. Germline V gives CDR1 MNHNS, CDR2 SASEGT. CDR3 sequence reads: CASSEAVGRPAGAQAFF. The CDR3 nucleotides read TGTGCCAGCAGTGAAGCGGTCGGAAGGCCTGCGGGGGCCCAAGCTTTCTTT.

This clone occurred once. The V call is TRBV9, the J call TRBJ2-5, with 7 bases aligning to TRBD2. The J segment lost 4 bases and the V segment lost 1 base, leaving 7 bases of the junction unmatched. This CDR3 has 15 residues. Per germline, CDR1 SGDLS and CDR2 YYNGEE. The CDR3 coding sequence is TGTGCCAGCAGCGTATCAGCGGGATCGGTAGAGACCCAGTACTTC. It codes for CASSVSAGSVETQYF.

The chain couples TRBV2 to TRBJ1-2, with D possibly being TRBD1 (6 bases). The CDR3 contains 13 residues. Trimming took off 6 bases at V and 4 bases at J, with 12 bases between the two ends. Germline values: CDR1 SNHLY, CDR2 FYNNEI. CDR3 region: CASRGQSGYGYTF. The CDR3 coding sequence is TGTGCCAGCAGAGGACAGTCGGGCTATGGCTACACCTTC.

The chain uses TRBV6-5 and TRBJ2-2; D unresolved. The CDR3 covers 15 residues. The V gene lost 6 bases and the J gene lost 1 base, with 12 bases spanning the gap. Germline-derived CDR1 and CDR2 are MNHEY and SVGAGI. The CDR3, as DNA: TGTGCCAGCAGCCTCGGTACTGAGAACACCGGGGAGCTGTTTTTT. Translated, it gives CASSLGTENTGELFF.

The CDR3 coding sequence is TGCAGCGTTGACACAGGAAGGCGCACTGAAGCTTTCTTT. Translated: CSVDTGRRTEAFF. The chain recombines TRBV29-1 with TRBJ1-1; a weak D match, TRBD1 (5 bases). The V gene's germline CDR1 is SQVTM and CDR2 ANQGSEA. Trimming stripped 3 bases from V and 4 bases from J, with 12 bases between. The CDR3 is 13 residues long.

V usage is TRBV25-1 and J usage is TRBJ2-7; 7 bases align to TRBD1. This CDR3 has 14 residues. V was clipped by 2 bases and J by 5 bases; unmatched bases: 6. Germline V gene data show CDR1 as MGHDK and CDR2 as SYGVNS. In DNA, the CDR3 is TGTGCCAGCAGTGAAGACCAAGGGGGCGACGAGCAGTACTTC. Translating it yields CASSEDQGGDEQYF.

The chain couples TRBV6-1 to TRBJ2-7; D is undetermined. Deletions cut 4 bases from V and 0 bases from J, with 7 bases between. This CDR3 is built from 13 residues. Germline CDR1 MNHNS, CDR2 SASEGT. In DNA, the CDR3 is TGTGCCAGCAGTGCCTCTAGCTCCTACGAGCAGTACTTC. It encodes CASSASSSYEQYF.

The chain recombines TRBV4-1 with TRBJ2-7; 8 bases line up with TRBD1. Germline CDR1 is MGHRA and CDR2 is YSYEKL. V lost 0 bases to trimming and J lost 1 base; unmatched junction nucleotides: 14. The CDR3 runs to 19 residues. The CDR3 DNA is TGCGCCAGCAGCCAAGATCTCGACAGGGGAATTAGGGAGTCCTACGAGCAGTACTTC. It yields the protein CASSQDLDRGIRESYEQYF.